This is a list of T cell receptor beta chains from one sample in a study of CD8+ T cells in alopecia areata. Assay: immunoSEQ multiplex PCR; the TCRdb copy retains only in-frame clones and omits some. The data show about 190,000 clones, 50% to 60% seen once. The sample consisted of CD4+ T cells sorted from blood, taken at week 4, from a patient treated with tofacitinib. These receptor sequences come from a human donor with alopecia areata. Each CDR3 is given with its conserved first and last residue. D genes are given only for firm matches. Some rows have no size entry. The others give once, few or many, or a class for an expanded clone.

v_call: TRBV2; j_call: TRBJ2-7; clone_size: NA; d_call: NA; cdr3_aa: CASSLIEGAEQYF; cdr3_nt: TGTGCCAGCAGCTTAATAGAAGGGGCAGAGCAGTACTTC
v_call: TRBV28; j_call: TRBJ2-5; clone_size: NA; d_call: NA; cdr3_aa: CASRTRYSGETQYF; cdr3_nt: TGTGCCAGCAGAACCCGGTACTCCGGGGAGACCCAGTACTTC
v_call: TRBV5-1; j_call: TRBJ1-2; clone_size: once; d_call: NA; cdr3_aa: CASSLEFAQNYGYTF; cdr3_nt: TGCGCCAGCAGCTTGGAGTTTGCACAGAACTATGGCTACACCTTC
v_call: TRBV9; j_call: TRBJ2-3; clone_size: NA; d_call: NA; cdr3_aa: CASSDLQTDTQYF; cdr3_nt: TGTGCCAGCAGCGACCTTCAAACAGATACGCAGTATTTT
v_call: TRBV29-1; j_call: TRBJ2-3; clone_size: NA; d_call: NA; cdr3_aa: CSVELAWNTDTQYF; cdr3_nt: TGCAGCGTTGAGTTGGCATGGAACACAGATACGCAGTATTTT
v_call: TRBV6-1; j_call: TRBJ2-4; clone_size: NA; d_call: NA; cdr3_aa: CASSSTVAKNIQYF; cdr3_nt: TGTGCCAGCAGTTCGACCGTAGCCAAAAACATTCAGTACTTC
v_call: TRBV30; j_call: TRBJ2-5; clone_size: NA; d_call: NA; cdr3_aa: CAWLSLQGGETQYF; cdr3_nt: TGTGCCTGGTTGTCCCTGCAAGGAGGCGAGACCCAGTACTTC
v_call: TRBV25-1; j_call: TRBJ2-1; clone_size: NA; d_call: TRBD2; cdr3_aa: CAILEGLAGSSEQFF; cdr3_nt: TGTGCCATCCTAGAGGGACTAGCGGGATCCAGTGAGCAGTTCTTC
v_call: TRBV29-1; j_call: TRBJ2-4; clone_size: few; d_call: NA; cdr3_aa: CSVEKAGRDIQYF; cdr3_nt: TGCAGCGTTGAGAAAGCCGGGCGGGACATTCAGTACTTC
v_call: TRBV7-8; j_call: TRBJ2-6; clone_size: NA; d_call: NA; cdr3_aa: CASSPTGFAGANVLTF; cdr3_nt: TGTGCCAGCAGCCCAACAGGGTTTGCTGGGGCCAACGTCCTGACTTTC
v_call: TRBV2; j_call: TRBJ2-5; clone_size: once; d_call: TRBD2; cdr3_aa: CASTGGSRQETQYF; cdr3_nt: TGTGCCAGCACGGGGGGATCGAGGCAAGAGACCCAGTACTTC
v_call: TRBV25-1; j_call: TRBJ2-3; clone_size: once; d_call: NA; cdr3_aa: CASSDDLRGTDTQYF; cdr3_nt: TGTGCCAGCAGTGACGACCTGAGGGGCACAGATACGCAGTATTTT
v_call: TRBV30; j_call: TRBJ1-1; clone_size: NA; d_call: TRBD1; cdr3_aa: CAWSPRDRGTTEAFF; cdr3_nt: TGTGCCTGGAGTCCTAGGGACAGGGGGACTACTGAAGCTTTCTTT
v_call: TRBV29-1; j_call: TRBJ2-1; clone_size: NA; d_call: NA; cdr3_aa: CSVTRDSYNEQFF; cdr3_nt: TGCAGCGTAACCCGGGACTCCTACAATGAGCAGTTCTTC
v_call: TRBV2; j_call: TRBJ1-2; clone_size: few; d_call: NA; cdr3_aa: CASLRVIWGYTF; cdr3_nt: TGTGCCAGTCTCAGGGTAATATGGGGCTACACCTTC
v_call: TRBV9; j_call: TRBJ2-5; clone_size: NA; d_call: TRBD2; cdr3_aa: CASTISTSGRETQYF; cdr3_nt: TGTGCCAGCACCATTTCGACTAGCGGGAGGGAGACCCAGTACTTC
v_call: TRBV5-1; j_call: TRBJ1-4; clone_size: NA; d_call: TRBD1; cdr3_aa: CASSSGQEINEKLFF; cdr3_nt: TGCGCCAGCAGTTCCGGACAGGAGATAAATGAAAAACTGTTTTTT